One and the same sample provided the 16 T cell receptor beta chains below, sequenced in a study of shared clonotypes between healthy human individuals. Profiling relied on immunoSEQ multiplex PCR, and the TCRdb table lists in-frame clones only, not all of them. The sample includes over a million clones, about 80% of them seen just once. Source material: memory CD4+ T cells from PBMCs. Documented subset: CD45RA-negative fraction. The source is a man aged 18 to 35 in good health. Some clones in this sample may be carry-over from other donors' samples.

Points on this clone: A much larger clone is a single base away; this may be a read error. The gene calls are TRBV7-9 and TRBJ2-5; 8 positions agree with TRBD1. CDR3 length equals 13 residues. With 4 bases clipped from V and 4 bases from J, the junction kept 2 bases outside the gene matches. CDR1 SEHNR and CDR2 FQNEAQ come from the germline V gene (reference sequence). The CDR3 bases are TGTGCCAGCAGCTACACAGGGGGAGAGACCCAGTACTTC. Translation: CASSYTGGETQYF.

The J gene is TRBJ2-3, the V gene TRBV19; 7 nucleotides agree with TRBD1. J gave up 2 bases and V 9 bases, and 8 bases lay outside the gene matches. The CDR3 totals 14 residues. CDR1 is LNHDA and CDR2 is SQIVND in the germline V gene (reference sequence). The CDR3 region has the DNA TGTGCCAGCAGGGACAGCCTACTCACAGATACGCAGTATTTT. This encodes CASRDSLLTDTQYF.

The rearrangement uses TRBV27 and TRBJ2-7, with TRBD2 identical over 8 bases. This CDR3 is built from 15 residues. Germline V gives CDR1 MNHEY, CDR2 SMNVEV (reference sequence). The trim removed 4 bases at V and 2 bases at J, leaving 7 bases unmatched. The CDR3 is CASSSSAGGTYEQYF. The CDR3 region has the DNA TGTGCCAGCAGTTCCTCCGCGGGGGGAACCTACGAGCAGTACTTC.

The rearrangement uses TRBV28 and TRBJ2-1; D is perhaps TRBD2 (6 bases). CDR3 length: 10 residues. V lost 4 bases and J lost 14, with 9 bases in between. From germline, CDR1 is MDHEN and CDR2 SYDVKM. CDR3 loop: CASSSGVEFF. CDR3 sequence (DNA): TGTGCCAGCAGTTCGGGAGTGGAGTTCTTC.

This sequence joins TRBV7-2 and TRBJ1-2; possible D gene TRBD1, 5 bases. Deletions cut 5 bases from V and 5 bases from J, with 21 bases between. CDR3 size: 16 residues. CDR1 SGHTA and CDR2 FQGNSA come from the germline V gene. CDR3 region: CASSPGTHPPTYGYTF. The DNA of the CDR3 is TGTGCCAGCAGCCCCGGGACCCACCCTCCGACTTATGGCTACACCTTC.

V and J are TRBV28 and TRBJ1-4, with 8 bases matching TRBD1. The germline V gene encodes CDR1 MDHEN and CDR2 SYDVKM. The CDR3 covers 12 residues. V shed 7 bases, J shed 14 bases, and the junction held 9 bases outside the gene matches. This chain's CDR3 is CASTYRGEGLFF. CDR3 in DNA: TGTGCCAGCACCTACAGGGGGGAGGGTCTGTTTTTT.

The chain is built from TRBV5-1 and TRBJ1-3, with 8 positions matching TRBD1. Germline CDR1 reads SGHRS; CDR2 reads YFSETQ. The CDR3 runs to 15 residues. V shed 4 bases and J 2 bases; nucleotides not matched to a gene: 5. Here the CDR3 reads CASSIRRGPGNTIYF. The CDR3 DNA reads TGCGCCAGCAGCATACGCAGGGGGCCTGGAAACACCATATATTTT.

The chain is built from TRBV6-1 and TRBJ2-7, with 7 bases that match TRBD2. The CDR3 length is 13 residues. J lost 2 bases, V lost 9 bases, and 7 bases had no gene match. Germline V gene data show CDR1 as MNHNS and CDR2 as SASEGT. CDR3 sequence reads: CASRLAPTYEQYF. CDR3 nucleotide sequence: TGTGCCAGTAGACTAGCACCAACCTACGAGCAGTACTTC.

The chain is built from TRBV29-1 and TRBJ2-1; a weak D match, TRBD1 (5 bases). V gave up 6 bases and J gave up 8 bases, with 14 bases separating them. Germline V gene lookup returns CDR1 SQVTM and CDR2 ANQGSEA. The CDR3 has 12 residues. CDR3 in amino acids: CSVGARVHEQFF. CDR3 coding DNA: TGCAGCGTCGGAGCCAGGGTCCATGAGCAGTTCTTC.

A few counts support this clone. The chain is built from TRBV5-1 and TRBJ1-2; 10 bases are shared with TRBD1. The germline V gene has CDR1 SGHRS and CDR2 YFSETQ. J was trimmed by 4 bases and V by 1 base; bases with no gene match: 7. This CDR3 has 16 amino acids. CDR3 in amino acids: CASSLNGQGVTYGYTF. The CDR3 nucleotides are TGCGCCAGCAGCTTGAACGGACAGGGGGTTACCTATGGCTACACCTTC. Full variable domain (missing parts from reference TRBV5-1 and TRBJ1-2): KAGVTQTPRYLIKTRGQQVTLSCSPISGHRSVSWYQQTPGQGLQFLFEYFSETQRNKGNFPGRFSGRQFSNSRSEMNVSTLELGDSALYLCASSLNGQGVTYGYTFGSGTRLTVV.

The chain employs TRBV5-5 and TRBJ2-7, with 9 bases identical to TRBD2. Germline loops: CDR1 SGHKS, CDR2 YYEKEE (reference sequence). This CDR3 is 14 amino acids long. Trimming cost V 0 bases and J 8 bases; bases outside gene matches: 6. The CDR3 bases are TGTGCCAGCAGCTTGGTAGCGGGAGAAGAACAGCAGTACTTC. Translated, it gives CASSLVAGEEQQYF.

V gene TRBV27 combines with J gene TRBJ2-7; D is possibly TRBD1 or TRBD2 (5 bases each). V shed 6 bases and J shed 3 bases, with 15 bases lying between them. The CDR3 loop spans 14 amino acids. Germline lookup yields CDR1 MNHEY and CDR2 SMNVEV (reference sequence). The CDR3 is CASRDRDPFYEQYF. CDR3 DNA sequence: TGTGCCAGCAGAGACCGGGACCCATTCTACGAGCAGTACTTC.

The chain is built from TRBV19 and TRBJ1-5, with D unclear. Germline CDR1 reads LNHDA; CDR2 reads SQIVND (reference sequence). Between the trimmed V and J ends, which lost 4 bases and 3 bases, there was a span of 16 bases. This CDR3 has 16 residues. Here the CDR3 DNA reads TGTGCCAGTAGTAGAACGCGGACTGACCTCAATCAGCCCCAGCATTTT. Translation gives CASSRTRTDLNQPQHF.

The chain links TRBV7-9 to TRBJ2-5, with 7 bases that match TRBD2. The length of the CDR3 is 12 residues. Germline CDR1 reads SEHNR; CDR2 reads FQNEAQ (reference sequence). After removal of 8 bases from V and 11 bases from J, the junction contained 11 bases not matched to a gene. CDR3 amino acids: CASSLGEGGQYF. The DNA for the CDR3 is TGTGCCAGCTCCCTGGGGGAGGGCGGGCAGTACTTC.

As for this clone: A read error may account for a junction end that differs from germline. The V gene is TRBV2, the J gene TRBJ1-2, with D tentatively TRBD1 (6 bases). This CDR3 region has 16 residues. CDR1 SNHLY and CDR2 FYNNEI come from the germline V gene. CDR3 protein: CASNERATGLLRGYTF. In DNA form, the CDR3 reads TGTGCCAGCAATGAAAGGGCTACAGGGCTTTTAAGGGGCTACACCTTC.

Regarding this clone: Germline and junction disagree at one end, which may indicate a read error. The CDR3 coding sequence is TGTGCCAGCAGCTTGGCGCGGACCGGGGAGCTGTTTTTT. Its translation is CASSLARTGELFF. This chain links TRBV5-3 with TRBJ2-2; unclear D gene. TRBV5-3 carries the ORF label, with uncertain function. The CDR3 has 13 residues.